The present T cell receptor (beta chain) was sequenced within a study of blood T cell repertoires in COVID-19. For the study at large: Specimens from acute and convalescent COVID-19 originated in the United States, Italy and Spain. In each case, the material was cDNA or gDNA derived from T cells, B-cell-depleted T cells, or PBMCs.

In the source study's methods: Reference gene primer amplification in the assay estimated nucleated cell counts. Method: immunoSEQ multiplex PCR; TCRdb's copy keeps in-frame clones and lacks some. Clonal size and the V and J genes are those of that table, whereas D and trimming came from the DNA. The sample holds approximately 130,000 clones, roughly nine tenths seen once. Germline loops: CDR1 LNHNV, CDR2 YYDKDF (reference sequence). The CDR3 runs 14 residues. Trimming took 0 bases from V and 7 from J, leaving 7 bases between them. V and J are TRBV15 and TRBJ1-6; D gene ambiguous. The source of this sequence is a man in his 70s with active or convalescent COVID-19. The sequenced material came from peripheral blood. Here the CDR3 DNA reads TGTGCCACCAGCAGAGATCCGCAGAATTCACCCCTCCACTTT. This gives the protein CATSRDPQNSPLHF.